This T cell receptor beta chain was recovered during a study of high-grade serous ovarian cancer treatment subgroups. The table came from immunoSEQ multiplex PCR; TCRdb's copy has only in-frame clones and leaves some out. In the table there are about 4,000 clones, about 70% of which are singletons. Tumor samples were taken before definitive surgery or chemotherapy. The germline CDR1 and CDR2 sequences are MDHEN and SYDVKM. Deletions cut 4 bases from V and 2 bases from J, with 3 bases between. CDR3 length: 13 residues. The TCR comes from a human donor with high-grade serous ovarian cancer. Sequencing input: tumor tissue. V and J are TRBV28 and TRBJ1-6, with no clear D. For the CDR3, the DNA is TGTGCCAGCAGTTCACCCTATAATTCACCCCTCCACTTT. It encodes CASSSPYNSPLHF.